Each of the 23 T cell receptor beta chains below was sequenced from the same sample in a study of T cell repertoires in cytomegalovirus infection. Antigen specificity for these receptors is unknown. TCRdb reanalysed the reads using MiXCR and keeps one entry per CDR3 protein. The table includes 300,000 or so distinct CDR3 sequences, 20% to 25% detected once. Sequenced material: cultured PBMCs, taken from culture after CMV antigen stimulation. The source of these receptors is a human donor in good health (CMV status not recorded). Some clones in this sample may be carry-over from other donors' samples.

The rearrangement links TRBV6-1 to TRBJ1-2, with a weak D call TRBD1 (6 bases). CDR1 and CDR2 (germline): MNHNS, SASEGT. The CDR3 is 15 amino acids. The ends were cut back, 6 bases at V and 9 bases at J, with 23 bases in the middle. The CDR3 protein is CASSPGNTGSGSYTF. Written as DNA, the CDR3 is TGTGCCAGCAGCCCAGGGAATACAGGGAGCGGGAGCTACACCTTC.

In its sample, this clonotype was seen once. The V gene is TRBV18, the J gene TRBJ2-1, with D unclear. Germline V lookup: CDR1 KGHSH, CDR2 LQKENI. The V end was cut by 2 bases, the J end by 7 bases, with 12 bases between. The CDR3 contains 14 residues. The CDR3 reads CASSPSTGRNEQFF. CDR3 DNA: TGTGCCAGCTCACCATCTACGGGCAGGAATGAGCAGTTCTTC.

This clonotype was counted at least ten times. The chain joins TRBV7-2 to TRBJ2-3, with TRBD2 matching 9 bases. Germline lookup yields CDR1 SGHTA and CDR2 FQGNSA. The length of the CDR3 is 16 residues. V lost 3 bases and J lost 3; bases outside the gene matches: 7. The CDR3 sequence: CASSLVAGDGTDTQYF. In DNA, the CDR3 is TGTGCCAGCAGCTTGGTAGCGGGAGACGGGACAGATACGCAGTATTTT.

This clonotype was counted a few times. The V call is TRBV3-1, the J call TRBJ2-7; D call uncertain. This CDR3 is 12 amino acids long. Germline assignment: CDR1 LGHDT and CDR2 YNNKEL (reference sequence). V was trimmed by 2 bases and J by 7 bases, leaving 9 bases between them. CDR3 region: CASSQLIGEQYF. CDR3 sequence (DNA): TGTGCCAGCAGCCAACTCATAGGGGAGCAGTACTTC.

To note about this clonotype: A much larger clone differs by one base, so this may be a read error. The rearrangement uses TRBV11-2 and TRBJ1-1; D perhaps matches TRBD1 (5 bases). Trimming shortened V by 6 bases and J by 0 bases, and 5 bases separated the two germline ends. Germline V gene lookup returns CDR1 SGHAT and CDR2 FQNNGV. The CDR3 covers 12 residues. CDR3 sequence: CASRDMNTEAFF. The CDR3 DNA reads as TGTGCCAGCAGGGACATGAACACTGAAGCTTTCTTT.

This clonotype was seen more than once but under ten times. This chain joins TRBV10-1 and TRBJ2-5; TRBD2 aligns across 9 bases. CDR3 length: 17 residues. Germline V CDR1 and CDR2: WNHNN, SYGVQD (reference sequence). V lost 0 bases and J lost 7; bases outside the gene matches: 12. CDR3 nucleotides: TGCGCCAGCAGTGAGTCGAGAGGACTAGCGTCGGGGGGGACCCAGTACTTC. This codes for CASSESRGLASGGTQYF.

This clonotype appeared many times. The chain is built from TRBV14 and TRBJ2-3; the D is unclear. Per germline, CDR1 SGHDN and CDR2 FVKESK. V was cut by 5 bases and J by 3 bases, with 12 bases left in between. The CDR3 runs 14 residues. CDR3 protein: CASSIGSATDTQYF. CDR3 nucleotides: TGTGCCAGCAGCATTGGCTCAGCGACAGATACGCAGTATTTT.

This chain links TRBV20-1 with TRBJ2-1; unclear D gene. The CDR3 consists of 16 residues. V was pared by 0 bases and J by 12 bases, with 24 bases between. Germline values: CDR1 DFQATT, CDR2 SNEGSKA (reference sequence). The CDR3 here is CSARDPDRAFGRVQFF. CDR3 bases: TGCAGTGCTAGAGACCCGGACCGGGCTTTCGGAAGGGTGCAGTTCTTC.

Many counts were recorded for this clonotype. CDR3 in amino acids: CASSMALIGNQPQHF. The CDR3 DNA is TGTGCCAGCAGCATGGCCCTCATCGGCAATCAGCCCCAGCATTTT. The rearrangement uses TRBV7-2 and TRBJ1-5; D is undetermined. Germline assignment: CDR1 SGHTA and CDR2 FQGNSA. The V end was cut by 5 bases, the J end by 2 bases, with 13 bases between. This CDR3 has 15 amino acids.

This clonotype was found a few times. V is TRBV4-2 and J is TRBJ2-1; 11 positions match TRBD1. Germline CDR1 is LGHNA and CDR2 is YNFKEQ. V lost 3 bases, J lost 6 bases, and 1 base stayed unmatched. This CDR3 contains 14 residues. CDR3 coding DNA: TGTGCCAGCAGCCAGGGACAGGGGGTCAATGAGCAGTTCTTC. Protein sequence: CASSQGQGVNEQFF.

At least ten counts were recorded for this clonotype. The V and J genes are TRBV7-8 and TRBJ1-5; D is unresolved. This CDR3 has 15 residues. Between the trimmed V and J ends, which lost 1 base and 0 bases, there was a span of 7 bases. Germline V CDR1 and CDR2: SGHVS, FQNEAQ. The CDR3 here is CASSLEGYSNQPQHF. CDR3 bases: TGTGCCAGCAGCTTAGAAGGATATAGCAATCAGCCCCAGCATTTT.

V and J are TRBV12-3 or TRBV12-4 and TRBJ2-1; 7 bases fit TRBD2. This CDR3 spans 15 amino acids. J was trimmed by 3 bases and V by 4 bases; bases with no gene match: 6. The CDR3 reads CASSSAGVSYNEQFF. The CDR3 coding sequence is TGTGCCAGCAGTTCTGCGGGAGTTAGCTACAATGAGCAGTTCTTC.

This chain links TRBV19 with TRBJ1-6; perhaps TRBD1 as D (5 bases). Trimming shortened V by 5 bases and J by 10 bases, and 18 bases separated the two germline ends. Germline CDR1 reads LNHDA; CDR2 reads SQIVND (reference sequence). The CDR3 is made up of 15 amino acids. The CDR3 coding sequence is TGTGCCAGTAGTCCGACTGGGGGGGAGGGATCACCCCTCCACTTT. Translation gives CASSPTGGEGSPLHF.

The V and J genes are TRBV7-2 and TRBJ1-2, with D maybe TRBD1 (6 bases). Germline assignment: CDR1 SGHTA and CDR2 FQGNSA. V was shortened by 5 bases and J by 9 bases, with 16 bases between the two germline ends. The CDR3 length is 13 residues. CDR3 sequence (DNA): TGTGCCAGCAGCGAACAGGGTTGGGGGAGCTACACCTTC. Its translation: CASSEQGWGSYTF.

The chain has TRBV20-1 and TRBJ1-1; 8 bases are shared with TRBD1. The CDR3 runs 13 residues. Trimming removed 5 bases from V and 0 bases from J; junction bases left unmatched: 2. Germline lookup yields CDR1 DFQATT and CDR2 SNEGSKA (reference sequence). Written as DNA, the CDR3 is TGCAGTGCTCGACAGGGGTTGAACACTGAAGCTTTCTTT. Its protein is CSARQGLNTEAFF.

This clonotype has ten or more counts. This chain uses TRBV19 with TRBJ1-1; D unresolved. V was cut by 5 bases and J by 7 bases, with 11 bases left in between. This CDR3 has 12 amino acids. The germline gives CDR1 LNHDA, CDR2 SQIVND (reference sequence). This chain's CDR3 is CASSSTGVEAFF. DNA for the CDR3: TGTGCCAGTAGTTCCACTGGCGTTGAAGCTTTCTTT.

As DNA, the CDR3 is TGTGCCAGCAGCCGACGGACCAATGAGCAGTTCTTC. Its protein is CASSRRTNEQFF. This rearrangement joins TRBV2 to TRBJ2-1; no reliable D call. The CDR3 consists of 12 residues. CDR1 and CDR2 (germline): SNHLY, FYNNEI. Trimming removed 6 bases at V and 6 bases at J, with 9 bases between.

This sequence joins TRBV11-2 and TRBJ2-5; perhaps TRBD1 as D (6 bases). The CDR3 covers 15 residues. V was cut by 0 bases and J by 4 bases, with 12 bases left in between. Germline assignment: CDR1 SGHAT and CDR2 FQNNGV. The CDR3 reads CASSLDGDTVETQYF. As DNA, the CDR3 is TGTGCCAGCAGCTTAGACGGGGACACAGTAGAGACCCAGTACTTC.

This clonotype was counted ten times or more. This chain connects TRBV7-2 to TRBJ2-5; TRBD2 agrees at 16 bases. The junction had 4 bases not matched to a gene; V was cut back by 11 bases and J by 4 bases. Germline CDR1 SGHTA, CDR2 FQGNSA. This CDR3 region has 14 residues. For the CDR3, the DNA is TGTGCCGCGGGACTAGCGGGAGGGAGAGAGACCCAGTACTTC. Protein product: CAAGLAGGRETQYF.

There are many counts of this clonotype. CDR3 nucleotides: TGTGCCAGTAGCTCCGAACTAGCGGGAGTCTACAATGAGCAGTTCTTC. Protein: CASSSELAGVYNEQFF. The gene calls are TRBV19 and TRBJ2-1; the match to TRBD2 covers 11 bases. The CDR3 has 16 residues. Germline CDR1 LNHDA, CDR2 SQIVND (reference sequence). The trim removed 6 bases at V and 3 bases at J, leaving 7 bases unmatched.

This chain connects TRBV7-9 to TRBJ2-7; weak D call: TRBD1 (6 bases). V dropped 4 bases and J dropped 5 bases, with 6 bases sitting between them. The CDR3 runs 11 residues. CDR1 SEHNR and CDR2 FQNEAQ come from the germline V gene (reference sequence). The CDR3 region is CASSWDNEQYF. CDR3 nucleotide sequence: TGTGCCAGCAGCTGGGACAACGAGCAGTACTTC.

This chain connects TRBV19 to TRBJ1-5, with 10 bases lining up with TRBD1. Trimming took 8 bases from V and 2 from J; bases not matched to a gene: 6. CDR1 and CDR2 from the germline V gene are LNHDA and SQIVND (reference sequence). The CDR3 loop spans 15 amino acids. The CDR3 region has the DNA TGTGCCAGTCAAGACGGACAGGGGGGCAATCAGCCCCAGCATTTT. Translation: CASQDGQGGNQPQHF.

This clonotype was counted only a few times. The rearrangement joins TRBV7-3 to TRBJ2-5; the D gene could be TRBD1 or TRBD2 (5 bases each). Germline V lookup: CDR1 SGHTA, CDR2 FQGTGA. Trimming pared 9 bases from V and 3 bases from J, leaving 11 bases between. CDR3 length: 12 amino acids. The CDR3 region is CARVVGEETQYF. CDR3 sequence (DNA): TGTGCCAGAGTAGTGGGGGAAGAGACCCAGTACTTC.